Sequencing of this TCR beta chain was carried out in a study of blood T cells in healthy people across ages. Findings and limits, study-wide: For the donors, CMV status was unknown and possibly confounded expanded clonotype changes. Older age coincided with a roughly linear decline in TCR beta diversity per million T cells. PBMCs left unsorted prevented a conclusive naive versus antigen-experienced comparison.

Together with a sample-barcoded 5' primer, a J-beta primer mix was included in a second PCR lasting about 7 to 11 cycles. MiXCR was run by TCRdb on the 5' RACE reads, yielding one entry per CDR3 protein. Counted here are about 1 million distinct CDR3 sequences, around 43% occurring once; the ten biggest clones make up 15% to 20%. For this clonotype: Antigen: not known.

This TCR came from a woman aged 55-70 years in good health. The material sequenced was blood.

CDR3 residues: CASIRLGGATEAFF. CDR3 DNA: TGTGCCAGCATCCGCCTTGGGGGGGCCACTGAAGCTTTCTTT. The chain couples TRBV6-1 to TRBJ1-1, with a possible D match to TRBD1 (6 bases). V gave up 7 bases and J gave up 4 bases, with 16 bases separating them. Germline CDR1 MNHNS, CDR2 SASEGT. There are 14 residues in the CDR3.